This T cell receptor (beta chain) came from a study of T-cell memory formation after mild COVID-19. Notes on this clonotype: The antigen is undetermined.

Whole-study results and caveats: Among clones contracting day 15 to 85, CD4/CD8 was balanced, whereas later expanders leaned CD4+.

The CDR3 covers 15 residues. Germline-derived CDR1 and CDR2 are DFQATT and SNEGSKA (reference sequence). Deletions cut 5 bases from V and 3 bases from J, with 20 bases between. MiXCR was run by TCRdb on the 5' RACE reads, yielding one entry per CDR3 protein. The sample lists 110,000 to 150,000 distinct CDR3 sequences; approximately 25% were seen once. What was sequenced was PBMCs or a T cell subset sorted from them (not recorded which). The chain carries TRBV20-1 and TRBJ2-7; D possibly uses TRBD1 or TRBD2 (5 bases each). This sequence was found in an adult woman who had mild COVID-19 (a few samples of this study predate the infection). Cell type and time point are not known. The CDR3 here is CSAALDRDVSYEQYF. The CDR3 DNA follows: TGCAGTGCTGCCCTTGACCGGGACGTAAGCTACGAGCAGTACTTC.